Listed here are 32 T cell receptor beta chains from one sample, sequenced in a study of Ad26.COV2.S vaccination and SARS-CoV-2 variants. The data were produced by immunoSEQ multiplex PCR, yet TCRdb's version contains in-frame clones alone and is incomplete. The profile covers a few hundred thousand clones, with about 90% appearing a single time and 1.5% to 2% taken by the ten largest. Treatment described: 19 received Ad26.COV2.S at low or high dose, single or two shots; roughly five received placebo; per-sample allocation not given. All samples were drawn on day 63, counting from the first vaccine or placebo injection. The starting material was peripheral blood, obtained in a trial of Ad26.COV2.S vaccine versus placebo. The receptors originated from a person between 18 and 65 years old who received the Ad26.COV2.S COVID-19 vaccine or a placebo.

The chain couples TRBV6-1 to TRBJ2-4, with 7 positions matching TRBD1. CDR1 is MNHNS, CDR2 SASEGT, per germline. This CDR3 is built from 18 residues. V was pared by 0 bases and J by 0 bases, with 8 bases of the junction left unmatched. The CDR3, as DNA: TGTGCCAGCAGTGAAGCTCCCGGGACAGACCTAGCCAAAAACATTCAGTACTTC. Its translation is CASSEAPGTDLAKNIQYF.

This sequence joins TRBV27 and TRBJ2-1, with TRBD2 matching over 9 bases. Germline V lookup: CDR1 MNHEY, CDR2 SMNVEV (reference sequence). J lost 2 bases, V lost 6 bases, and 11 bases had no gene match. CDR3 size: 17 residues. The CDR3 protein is CASSPGALAGAYNEQFF. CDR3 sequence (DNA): TGTGCCAGCAGCCCCGGAGCCTTAGCGGGGGCCTACAATGAGCAGTTCTTC.

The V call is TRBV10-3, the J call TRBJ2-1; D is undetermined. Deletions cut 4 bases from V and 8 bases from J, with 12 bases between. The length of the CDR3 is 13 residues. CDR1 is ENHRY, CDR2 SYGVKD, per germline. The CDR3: CAISVTFWDEQFF. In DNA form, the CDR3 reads TGTGCCATCAGTGTGACCTTTTGGGATGAGCAGTTCTTC.

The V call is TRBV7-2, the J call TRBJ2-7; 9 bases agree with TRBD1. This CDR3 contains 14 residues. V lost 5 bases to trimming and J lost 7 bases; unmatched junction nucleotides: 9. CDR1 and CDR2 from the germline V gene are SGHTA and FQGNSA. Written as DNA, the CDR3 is TGTGCCAGCAGCCAGGGACAGGGTCCCTTGGAGCAGTACTTC. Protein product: CASSQGQGPLEQYF.

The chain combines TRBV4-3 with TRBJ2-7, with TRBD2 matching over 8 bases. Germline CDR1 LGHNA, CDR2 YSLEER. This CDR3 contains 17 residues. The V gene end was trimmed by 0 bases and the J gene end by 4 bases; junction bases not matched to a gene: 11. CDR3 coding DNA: TGCGCCAGCAGCCAAGACAGAGAATCTAGCGGGCGGTACGAGCAGTACTTC. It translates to CASSQDRESSGRYEQYF.

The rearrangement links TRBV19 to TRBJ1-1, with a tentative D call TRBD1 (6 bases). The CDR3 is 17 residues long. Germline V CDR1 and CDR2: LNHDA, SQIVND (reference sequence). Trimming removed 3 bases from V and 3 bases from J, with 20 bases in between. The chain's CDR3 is CASSMARDPSGDTEAFF. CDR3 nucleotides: TGTGCCAGTAGTATGGCCAGGGACCCATCAGGGGACACTGAAGCTTTCTTT.

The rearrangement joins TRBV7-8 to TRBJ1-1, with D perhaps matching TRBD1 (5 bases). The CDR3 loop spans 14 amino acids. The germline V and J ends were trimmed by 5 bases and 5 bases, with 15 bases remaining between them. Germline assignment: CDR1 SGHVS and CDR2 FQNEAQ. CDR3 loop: CASSPTPGKTEAFF. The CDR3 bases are TGTGCCAGCAGCCCTACCCCAGGGAAAACTGAAGCTTTCTTT.

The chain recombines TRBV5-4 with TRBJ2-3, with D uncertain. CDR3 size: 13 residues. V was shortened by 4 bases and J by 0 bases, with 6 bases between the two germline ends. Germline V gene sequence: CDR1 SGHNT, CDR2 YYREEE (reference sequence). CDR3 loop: CASSMTSTDTQYF. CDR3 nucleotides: TGTGCCAGCAGCATGACCAGCACAGATACGCAGTATTTT.

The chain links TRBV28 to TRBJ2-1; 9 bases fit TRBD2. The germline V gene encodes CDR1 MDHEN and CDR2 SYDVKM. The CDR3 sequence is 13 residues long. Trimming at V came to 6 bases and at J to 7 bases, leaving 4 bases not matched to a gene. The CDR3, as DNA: TGTGCCAGCAGGACTAGCGGAGTAAATGAGCAGTTCTTC. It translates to CASRTSGVNEQFF.

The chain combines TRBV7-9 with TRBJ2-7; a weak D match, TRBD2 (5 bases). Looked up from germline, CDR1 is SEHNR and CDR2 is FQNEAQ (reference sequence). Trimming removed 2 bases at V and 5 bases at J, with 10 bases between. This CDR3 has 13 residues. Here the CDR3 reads CASSLTSGDEQYF. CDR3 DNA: TGTGCCAGCAGCTTAACTAGTGGGGACGAGCAGTACTTC.

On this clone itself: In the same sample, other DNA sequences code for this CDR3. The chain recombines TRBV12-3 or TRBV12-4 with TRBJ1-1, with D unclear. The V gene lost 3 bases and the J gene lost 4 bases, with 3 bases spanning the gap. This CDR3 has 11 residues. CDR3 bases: TGTGCCAGCAGTTTGGGCACTGAAGCTTTCTTT. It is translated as CASSLGTEAFF.

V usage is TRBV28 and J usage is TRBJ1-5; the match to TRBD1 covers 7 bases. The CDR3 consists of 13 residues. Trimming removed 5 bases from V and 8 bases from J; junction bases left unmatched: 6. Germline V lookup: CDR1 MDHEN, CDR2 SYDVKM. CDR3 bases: TGTGCCAGCAGTACTCGAACAGGGGAGCCCCAGCATTTT. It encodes CASSTRTGEPQHF.

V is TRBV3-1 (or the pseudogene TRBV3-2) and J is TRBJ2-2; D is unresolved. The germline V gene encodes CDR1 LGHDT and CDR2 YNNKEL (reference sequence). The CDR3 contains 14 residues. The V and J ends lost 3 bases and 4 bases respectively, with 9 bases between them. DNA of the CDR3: TGTGCCAGCAGCCAGGGTAGTGGCACCGGGGAGCTGTTTTTT. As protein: CASSQGSGTGELFF.

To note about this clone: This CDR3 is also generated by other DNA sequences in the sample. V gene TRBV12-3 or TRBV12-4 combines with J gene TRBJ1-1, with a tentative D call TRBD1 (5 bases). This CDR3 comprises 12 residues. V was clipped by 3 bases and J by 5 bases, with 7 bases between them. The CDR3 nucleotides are TGTGCCAGCAGTTTTTGGGGGACTGAAGCTTTCTTT. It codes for CASSFWGTEAFF.

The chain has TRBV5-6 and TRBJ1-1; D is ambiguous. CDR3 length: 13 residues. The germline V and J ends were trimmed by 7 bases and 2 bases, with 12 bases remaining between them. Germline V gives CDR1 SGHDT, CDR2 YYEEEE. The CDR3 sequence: CASSLGRNTEAFF. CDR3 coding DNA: TGTGCCAGCTCGTTAGGGCGAAACACTGAAGCTTTCTTT.

The CDR3 region is CASSPTSGGHYEQYF. CDR3 nucleotides: TGTGCCAGCAGCCCGACTAGCGGGGGGCACTACGAGCAGTACTTC. The chain links TRBV27 to TRBJ2-7, with 13 bases fitting TRBD2. V shed 6 bases, J shed 3 bases, and the junction held 5 bases outside the gene matches. The CDR3 loop spans 15 amino acids. Looked up from germline, CDR1 is MNHEY and CDR2 is SMNVEV (reference sequence).

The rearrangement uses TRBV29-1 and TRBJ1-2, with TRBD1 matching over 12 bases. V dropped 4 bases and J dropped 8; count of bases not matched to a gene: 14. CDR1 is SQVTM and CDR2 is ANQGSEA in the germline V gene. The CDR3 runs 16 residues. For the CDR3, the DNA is TGCAGCGTTGTGGGGGGACAGGGGGCGCATACGGAAGGCTACACCTTC. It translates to CSVVGGQGAHTEGYTF. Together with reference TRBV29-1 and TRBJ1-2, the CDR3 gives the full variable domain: SAVISQKPSRDICQRGTSLTIQCQVDSQVTMMFWYRQQPGQSLTLIATANQGSEATYESGFVIDKFPISRPNLTFSTLTVSNMSPEDSSIYLCSVVGGQGAHTEGYTFGSGTRLTVV.

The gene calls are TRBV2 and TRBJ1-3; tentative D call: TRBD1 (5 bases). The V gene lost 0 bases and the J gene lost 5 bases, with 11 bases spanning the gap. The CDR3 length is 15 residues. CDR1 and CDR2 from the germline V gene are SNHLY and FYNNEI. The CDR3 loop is CASSEAGVRRNTIYF. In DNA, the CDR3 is TGTGCCAGCAGTGAAGCAGGGGTTAGGCGAAACACCATATATTTT. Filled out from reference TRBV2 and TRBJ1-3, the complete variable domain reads EPEVTQTPSHQVTQMGQEVILRCVPISNHLYFYWYRQILGQKVEFLVSFYNNEISEKSEIFDDQFSVERPDGSNFTLKIRSTKLEDSAMYFCASSEAGVRRNTIYFGEGSWLTVV.

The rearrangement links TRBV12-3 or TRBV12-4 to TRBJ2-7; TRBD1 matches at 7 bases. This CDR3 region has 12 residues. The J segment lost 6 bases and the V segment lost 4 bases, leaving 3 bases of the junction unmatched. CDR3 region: CASSSTGSEQYF. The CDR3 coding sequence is TGTGCCAGCAGTTCGACAGGGAGCGAGCAGTACTTC.

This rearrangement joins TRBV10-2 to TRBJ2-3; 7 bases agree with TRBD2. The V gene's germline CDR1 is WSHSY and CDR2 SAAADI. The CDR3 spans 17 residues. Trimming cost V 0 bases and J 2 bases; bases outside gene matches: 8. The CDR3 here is CASSESETSWVTDTQYF. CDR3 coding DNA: TGCGCCAGCAGTGAGTCTGAGACTAGCTGGGTCACAGATACGCAGTATTTT.

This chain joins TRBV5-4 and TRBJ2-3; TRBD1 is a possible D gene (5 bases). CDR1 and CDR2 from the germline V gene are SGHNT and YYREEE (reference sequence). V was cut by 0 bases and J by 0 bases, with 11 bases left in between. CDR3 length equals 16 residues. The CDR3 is CASSLGGPGSTDTQYF. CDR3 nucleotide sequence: TGTGCCAGCAGCTTGGGGGGTCCAGGGAGCACAGATACGCAGTATTTT.

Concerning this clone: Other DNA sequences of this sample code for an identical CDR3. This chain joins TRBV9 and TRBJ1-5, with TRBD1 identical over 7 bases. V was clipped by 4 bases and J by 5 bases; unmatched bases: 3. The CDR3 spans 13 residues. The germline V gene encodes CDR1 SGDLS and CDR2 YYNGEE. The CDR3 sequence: CASSPTGDQPQHF. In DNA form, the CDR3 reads TGTGCCAGCAGCCCCACAGGGGATCAGCCCCAGCATTTT.

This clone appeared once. This chain's CDR3 is CASSQDIVADTQYF. Written as DNA, the CDR3 is TGTGCCAGCAGCCAAGATATAGTGGCAGATACGCAGTATTTT. The chain recombines TRBV3-1 (or the pseudogene TRBV3-2) with TRBJ2-3; D is unresolved. The CDR3 consists of 14 residues. Trimming pared 0 bases from V and 4 bases from J, leaving 8 bases between. Per the germline V gene, CDR1 is LGHDT and CDR2 is YNNKEL (reference sequence).

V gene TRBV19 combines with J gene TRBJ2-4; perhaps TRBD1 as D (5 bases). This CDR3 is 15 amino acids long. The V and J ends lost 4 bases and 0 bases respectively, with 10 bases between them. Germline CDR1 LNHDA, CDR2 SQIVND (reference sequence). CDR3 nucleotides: TGTGCCAGTAGTAACTACCAGGGAGCCAAAAACATTCAGTACTTC. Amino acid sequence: CASSNYQGAKNIQYF.

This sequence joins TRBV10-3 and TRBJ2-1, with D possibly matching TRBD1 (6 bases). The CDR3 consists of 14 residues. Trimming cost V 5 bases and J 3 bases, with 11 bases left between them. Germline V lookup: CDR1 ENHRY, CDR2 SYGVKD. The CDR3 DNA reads TGTGCCATCAGTAGGACAGCATACTACAATGAGCAGTTCTTC. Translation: CAISRTAYYNEQFF.

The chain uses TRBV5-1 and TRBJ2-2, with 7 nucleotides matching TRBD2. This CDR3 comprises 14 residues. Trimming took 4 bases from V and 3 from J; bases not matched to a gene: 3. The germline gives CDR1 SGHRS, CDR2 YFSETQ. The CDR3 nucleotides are TGCGCCAGCAGCCCTGGGGGGGACACCGGGGAGCTGTTTTTT. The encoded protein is CASSPGGDTGELFF.

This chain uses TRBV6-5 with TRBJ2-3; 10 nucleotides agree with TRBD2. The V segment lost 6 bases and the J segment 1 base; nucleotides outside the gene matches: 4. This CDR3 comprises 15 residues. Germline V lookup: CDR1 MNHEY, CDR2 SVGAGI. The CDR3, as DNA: TGTGCCAGCAGCCAACTAGCGGGGCGCACAGATACGCAGTATTTT. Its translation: CASSQLAGRTDTQYF.

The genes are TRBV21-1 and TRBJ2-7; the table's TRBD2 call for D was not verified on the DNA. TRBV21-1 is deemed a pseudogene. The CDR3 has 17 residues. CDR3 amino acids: CASSKLGLAGACYEQYF. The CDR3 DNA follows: TGTGCCAGCAGCAAACTTGGACTAGCGGGGGCCTGCTACGAGCAGTACTTC.

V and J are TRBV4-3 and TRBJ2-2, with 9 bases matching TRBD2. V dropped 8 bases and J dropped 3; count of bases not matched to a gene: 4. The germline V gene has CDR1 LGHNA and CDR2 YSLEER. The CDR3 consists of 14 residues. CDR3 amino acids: CASGGGGYTGELFF. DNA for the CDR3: TGCGCCAGCGGCGGGGGGGGCTACACCGGGGAGCTGTTTTTT.

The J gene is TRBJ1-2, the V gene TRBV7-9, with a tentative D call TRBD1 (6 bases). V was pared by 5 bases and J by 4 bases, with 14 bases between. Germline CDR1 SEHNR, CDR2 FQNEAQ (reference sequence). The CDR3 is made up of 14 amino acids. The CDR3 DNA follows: TGTGCCAGCAGCCGCAACAGGGTCTCCTATGGCTACACCTTC. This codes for CASSRNRVSYGYTF.

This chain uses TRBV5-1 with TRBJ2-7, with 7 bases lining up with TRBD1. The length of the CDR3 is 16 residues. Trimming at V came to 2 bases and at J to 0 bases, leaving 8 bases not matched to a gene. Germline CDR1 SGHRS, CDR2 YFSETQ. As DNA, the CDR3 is TGCGCCAGCAGCTTATTTGCCGGACAGGTCTCCTACGAGCAGTACTTC. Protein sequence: CASSLFAGQVSYEQYF.

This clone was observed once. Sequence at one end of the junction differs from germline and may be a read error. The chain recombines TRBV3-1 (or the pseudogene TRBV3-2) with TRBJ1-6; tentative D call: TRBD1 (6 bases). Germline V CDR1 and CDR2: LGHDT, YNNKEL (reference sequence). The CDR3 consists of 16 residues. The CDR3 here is CASTQTGSSYNSPLHF. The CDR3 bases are TGTGCCAGCACCCAAACAGGGAGCTCCTATAATTCACCCCTCCACTTT.